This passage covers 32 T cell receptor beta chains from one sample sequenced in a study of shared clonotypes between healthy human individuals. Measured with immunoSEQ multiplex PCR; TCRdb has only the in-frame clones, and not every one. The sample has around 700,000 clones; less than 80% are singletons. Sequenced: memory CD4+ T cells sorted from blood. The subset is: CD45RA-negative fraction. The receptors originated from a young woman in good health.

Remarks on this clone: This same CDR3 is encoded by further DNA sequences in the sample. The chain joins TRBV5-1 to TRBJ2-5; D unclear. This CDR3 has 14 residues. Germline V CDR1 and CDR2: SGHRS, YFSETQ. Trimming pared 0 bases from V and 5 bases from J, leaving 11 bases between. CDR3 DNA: TGCGCCAGCAGCTTGGCCGGGCTGGGGGAGACCCAGTACTTC. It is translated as CASSLAGLGETQYF.

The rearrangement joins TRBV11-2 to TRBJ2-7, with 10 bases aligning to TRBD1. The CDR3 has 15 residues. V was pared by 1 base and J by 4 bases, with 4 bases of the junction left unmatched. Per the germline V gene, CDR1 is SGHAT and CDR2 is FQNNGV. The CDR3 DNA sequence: TGTGCCAGCAGCTTAGGTGGGGACAGGGGTTACGAGCAGTACTTC. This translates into CASSLGGDRGYEQYF.

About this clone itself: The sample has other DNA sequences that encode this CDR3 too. CDR3 residues: CASSSQRDSYEQYF. The CDR3 bases are TGTGCCAGCAGCTCGCAGAGGGACTCCTACGAGCAGTACTTC. The chain combines TRBV7-2 with TRBJ2-7, with D possibly being TRBD2 (5 bases). Germline V gene sequence: CDR1 SGHTA, CDR2 FQGNSA. With 4 bases removed from V and 0 bases from J, the gap between germline ends came to 10 bases. There are 14 residues in the CDR3.

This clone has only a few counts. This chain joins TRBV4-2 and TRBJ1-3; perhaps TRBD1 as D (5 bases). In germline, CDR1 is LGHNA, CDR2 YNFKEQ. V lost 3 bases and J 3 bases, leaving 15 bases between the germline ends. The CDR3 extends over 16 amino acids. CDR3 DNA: TGTGCCAGCAGCCAGGAATCGGCAGGGAATGGAAACACCATATATTTT. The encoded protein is CASSQESAGNGNTIYF.

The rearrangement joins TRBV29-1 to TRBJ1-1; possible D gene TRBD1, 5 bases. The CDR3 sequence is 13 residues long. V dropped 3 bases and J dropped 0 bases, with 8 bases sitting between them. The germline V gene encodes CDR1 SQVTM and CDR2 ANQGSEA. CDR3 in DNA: TGCAGCGTTGAGGGGGGGGTGAACACTGAAGCTTTCTTT. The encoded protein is CSVEGGVNTEAFF.

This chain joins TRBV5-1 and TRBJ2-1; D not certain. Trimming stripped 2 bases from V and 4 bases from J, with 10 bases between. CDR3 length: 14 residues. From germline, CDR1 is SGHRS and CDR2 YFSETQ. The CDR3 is CASSFGSLYNEQFF. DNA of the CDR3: TGCGCCAGCAGCTTTGGCAGCCTATACAATGAGCAGTTCTTC. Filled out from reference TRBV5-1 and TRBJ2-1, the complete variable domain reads KAGVTQTPRYLIKTRGQQVTLSCSPISGHRSVSWYQQTPGQGLQFLFEYFSETQRNKGNFPGRFSGRQFSNSRSEMNVSTLELGDSALYLCASSFGSLYNEQFFGPGTRLTVL.

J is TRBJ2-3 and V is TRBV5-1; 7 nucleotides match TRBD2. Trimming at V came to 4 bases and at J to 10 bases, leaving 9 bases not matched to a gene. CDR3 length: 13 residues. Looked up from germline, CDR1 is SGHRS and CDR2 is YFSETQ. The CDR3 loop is CASSLRLARPQYF. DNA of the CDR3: TGCGCCAGCAGCCTGCGACTAGCTCGGCCGCAGTATTTT.

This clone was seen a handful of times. CDR3 region: CASSQPDREGTEAFF. CDR3 nucleotides: TGCGCCAGCAGCCAACCGGACAGGGAGGGCACTGAAGCTTTCTTT. This chain connects TRBV4-1 to TRBJ1-1; 8 bases fit TRBD1. Germline values: CDR1 MGHRA, CDR2 YSYEKL. There are 15 residues in the CDR3. V lost 2 bases and J lost 4; bases outside the gene matches: 6.

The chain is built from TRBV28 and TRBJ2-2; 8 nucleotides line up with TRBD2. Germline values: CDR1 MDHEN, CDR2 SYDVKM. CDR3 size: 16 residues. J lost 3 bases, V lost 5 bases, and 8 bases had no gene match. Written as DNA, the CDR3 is TGTGCCAGCAGTGCAGGGACTAGGGGCGACACCGGGGAGCTGTTTTTT. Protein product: CASSAGTRGDTGELFF.

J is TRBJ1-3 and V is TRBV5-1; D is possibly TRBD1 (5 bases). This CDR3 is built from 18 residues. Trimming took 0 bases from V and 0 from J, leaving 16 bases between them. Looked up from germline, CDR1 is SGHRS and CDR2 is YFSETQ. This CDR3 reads CASSLASLRERSGNTIYF. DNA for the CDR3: TGCGCCAGCAGCTTGGCCTCTCTCAGGGAACGCTCTGGAAACACCATATATTTT. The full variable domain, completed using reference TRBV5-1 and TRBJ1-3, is KAGVTQTPRYLIKTRGQQVTLSCSPISGHRSVSWYQQTPGQGLQFLFEYFSETQRNKGNFPGRFSGRQFSNSRSEMNVSTLELGDSALYLCASSLASLRERSGNTIYFGEGSWLTVV.

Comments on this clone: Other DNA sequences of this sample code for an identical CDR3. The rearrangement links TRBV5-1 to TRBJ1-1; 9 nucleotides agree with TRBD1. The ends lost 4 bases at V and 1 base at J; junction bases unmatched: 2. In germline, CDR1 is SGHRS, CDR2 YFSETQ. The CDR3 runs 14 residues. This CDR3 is CASSTGQGNTEAFF. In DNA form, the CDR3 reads TGCGCCAGCAGCACGGGACAGGGGAACACTGAAGCTTTCTTT.

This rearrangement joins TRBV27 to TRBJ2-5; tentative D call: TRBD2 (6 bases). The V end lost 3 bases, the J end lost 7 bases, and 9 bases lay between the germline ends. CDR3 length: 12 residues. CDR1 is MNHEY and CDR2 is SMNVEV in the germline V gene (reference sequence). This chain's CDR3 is CASSFEGGTQYF. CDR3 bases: TGTGCCAGCAGTTTCGAGGGAGGGACCCAGTACTTC.

This chain's CDR3 is CASTSVYEQYF. The CDR3 bases are TGTGCCAGCACCAGCGTATACGAGCAGTACTTC. V gene TRBV7-8 combines with J gene TRBJ2-7, with D uncertain. Germline CDR1 is SGHVS and CDR2 is FQNEAQ. Trimming left V 7 bases short and J 4 bases short, with 8 bases between. This CDR3 is built from 11 residues.

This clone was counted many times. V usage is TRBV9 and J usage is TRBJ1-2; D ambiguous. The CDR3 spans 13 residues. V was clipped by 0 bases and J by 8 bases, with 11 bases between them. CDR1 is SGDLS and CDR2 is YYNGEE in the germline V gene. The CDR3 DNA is TGTGCCAGCAGCGTAGATGCGGACTCGGGCTACACCTTC. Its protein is CASSVDADSGYTF. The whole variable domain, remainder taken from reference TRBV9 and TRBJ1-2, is DSGVTQTPKHLITATGQRVTLRCSPRSGDLSVYWYQQSLDQGLQFLIQYYNGEERAKGNILERFSAQQFPDLHSELNLSSLELGDSALYFCASSVDADSGYTFGSGTRLTVV.

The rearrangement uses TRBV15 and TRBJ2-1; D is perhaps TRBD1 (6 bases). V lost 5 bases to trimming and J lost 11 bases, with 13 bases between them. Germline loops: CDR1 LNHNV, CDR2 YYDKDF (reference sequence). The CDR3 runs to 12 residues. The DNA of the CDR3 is TGTGCCACCAGCTCGGGACACCCGAAGCAGTTCTTC. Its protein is CATSSGHPKQFF. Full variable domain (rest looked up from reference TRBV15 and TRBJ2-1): DAMVIQNPRYQVTQFGKPVTLSCSQTLNHNVMYWYQQKSSQAPKLLFHYYDKDFNNEADTPDNFQSRRPNTSFCFLDIRSPGLGDTAMYLCATSSGHPKQFFGPGTRLTVL.

CDR3 in DNA: TGTGCCAGTGTTCACGACACAGATACGCAGTATTTT. This codes for CASVHDTDTQYF. The chain links TRBV6-1 to TRBJ2-3; no clear D gene. V was shortened by 9 bases and J by 2 bases, with 9 bases between the two germline ends. Germline V lookup: CDR1 MNHNS, CDR2 SASEGT. The CDR3 contains 12 residues.

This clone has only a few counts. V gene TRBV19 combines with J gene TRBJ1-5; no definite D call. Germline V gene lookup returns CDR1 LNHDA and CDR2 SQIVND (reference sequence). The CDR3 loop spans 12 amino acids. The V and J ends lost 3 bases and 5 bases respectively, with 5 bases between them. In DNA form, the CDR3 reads TGTGCCAGTAGTATCCCCCATCAGCCCCAGCATTTT. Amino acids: CASSIPHQPQHF.

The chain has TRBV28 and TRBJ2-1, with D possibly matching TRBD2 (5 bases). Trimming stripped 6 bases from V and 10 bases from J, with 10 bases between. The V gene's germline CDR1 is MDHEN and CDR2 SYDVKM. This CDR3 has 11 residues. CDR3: CASSTEVEQFF. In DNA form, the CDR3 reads TGTGCCAGCAGCACGGAGGTAGAGCAGTTCTTC.

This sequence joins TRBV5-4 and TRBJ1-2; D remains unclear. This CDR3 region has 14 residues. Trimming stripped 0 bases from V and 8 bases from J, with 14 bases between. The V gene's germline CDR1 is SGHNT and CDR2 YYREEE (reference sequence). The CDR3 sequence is CASSLALTSAGYTF. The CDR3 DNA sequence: TGTGCCAGCAGCTTGGCCCTCACATCGGCCGGCTACACCTTC.

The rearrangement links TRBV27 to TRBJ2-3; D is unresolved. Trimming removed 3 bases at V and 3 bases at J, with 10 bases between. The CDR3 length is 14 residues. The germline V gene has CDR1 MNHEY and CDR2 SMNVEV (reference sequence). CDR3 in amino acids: CASSFNRPTDTQYF. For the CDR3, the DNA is TGTGCCAGCAGTTTTAACAGACCAACAGATACGCAGTATTTT.

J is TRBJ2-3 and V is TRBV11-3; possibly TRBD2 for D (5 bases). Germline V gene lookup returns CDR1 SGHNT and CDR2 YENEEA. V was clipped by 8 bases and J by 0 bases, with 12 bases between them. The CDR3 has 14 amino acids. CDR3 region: CASGASRSTDTQYF. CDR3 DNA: TGTGCCAGCGGAGCTAGCAGGAGCACAGATACGCAGTATTTT.

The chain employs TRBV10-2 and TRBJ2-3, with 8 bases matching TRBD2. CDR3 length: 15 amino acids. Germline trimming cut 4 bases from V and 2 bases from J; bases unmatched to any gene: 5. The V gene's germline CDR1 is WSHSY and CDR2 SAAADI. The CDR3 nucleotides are TGCGCCAGCAGTGGACTAGCGAGCTTCACAGATACGCAGTATTTT. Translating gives CASSGLASFTDTQYF.

This chain's CDR3 is CASSLRASGITGELFF. CDR3 nucleotides: TGTGCCAGCAGTTTACGGGCAAGCGGAATCACCGGGGAGCTGTTTTTT. The chain links TRBV27 to TRBJ2-2, with D tentatively TRBD2 (5 bases). This CDR3 spans 16 amino acids. Germline assignment: CDR1 MNHEY and CDR2 SMNVEV (reference sequence). With 2 bases removed from V and 4 bases from J, the gap between germline ends came to 14 bases.

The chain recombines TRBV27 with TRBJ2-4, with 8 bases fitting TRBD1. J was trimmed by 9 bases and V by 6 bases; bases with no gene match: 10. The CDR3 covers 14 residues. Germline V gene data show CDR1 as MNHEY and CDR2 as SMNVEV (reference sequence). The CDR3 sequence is CASRLDRGVGIQYF. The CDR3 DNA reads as TGTGCCAGCAGACTAGACAGGGGCGTCGGCATTCAGTACTTC.

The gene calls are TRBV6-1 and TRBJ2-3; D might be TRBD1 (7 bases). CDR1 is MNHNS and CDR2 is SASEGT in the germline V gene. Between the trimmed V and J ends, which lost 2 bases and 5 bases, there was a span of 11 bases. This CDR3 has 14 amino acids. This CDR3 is CASSEQGEVDTQYF. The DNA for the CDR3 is TGTGCCAGCAGTGAACAGGGGGAGGTAGATACGCAGTATTTT.

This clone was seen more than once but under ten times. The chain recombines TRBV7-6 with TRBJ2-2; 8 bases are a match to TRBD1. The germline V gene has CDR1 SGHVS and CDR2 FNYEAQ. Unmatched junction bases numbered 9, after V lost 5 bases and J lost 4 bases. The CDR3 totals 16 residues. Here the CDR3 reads CASSASGGFSTGELFF. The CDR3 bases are TGTGCCAGCAGCGCATCAGGGGGCTTTAGCACCGGGGAGCTGTTTTTT.

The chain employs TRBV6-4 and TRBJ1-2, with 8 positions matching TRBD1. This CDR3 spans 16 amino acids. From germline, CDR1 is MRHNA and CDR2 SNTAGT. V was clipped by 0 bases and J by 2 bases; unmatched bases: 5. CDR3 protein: CASSDSRQGANYGYTF. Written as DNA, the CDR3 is TGTGCCAGCAGTGACTCGAGGCAGGGGGCAAACTATGGCTACACCTTC.

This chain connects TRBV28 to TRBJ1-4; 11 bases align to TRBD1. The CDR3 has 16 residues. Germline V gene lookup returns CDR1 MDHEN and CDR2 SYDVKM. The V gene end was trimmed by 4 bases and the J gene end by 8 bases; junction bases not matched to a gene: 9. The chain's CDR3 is CASSWTGGEHWEKLFF. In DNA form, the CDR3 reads TGTGCCAGCAGTTGGACAGGGGGCGAGCATTGGGAAAAACTGTTTTTT. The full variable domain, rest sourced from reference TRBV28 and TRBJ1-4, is DVKVTQSSRYLVKRTGEKVFLECVQDMDHENMFWYRQDPGLGLRLIYFSYDVKMKEKGDIPEGYSVSREKKERFSLILESASTNQTSMYLCASSWTGGEHWEKLFFGSGTQLSVL.

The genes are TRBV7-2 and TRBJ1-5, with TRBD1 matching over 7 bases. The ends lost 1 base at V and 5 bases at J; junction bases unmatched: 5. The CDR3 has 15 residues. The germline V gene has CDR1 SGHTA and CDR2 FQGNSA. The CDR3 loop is CASSLVGGRYQPQHF. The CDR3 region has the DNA TGTGCCAGCAGCTTAGTAGGGGGCCGCTATCAGCCCCAGCATTTT.

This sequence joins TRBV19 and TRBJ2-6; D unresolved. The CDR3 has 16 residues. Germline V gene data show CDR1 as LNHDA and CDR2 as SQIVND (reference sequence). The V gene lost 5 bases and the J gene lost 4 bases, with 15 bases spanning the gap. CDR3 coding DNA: TGTGCCAGTAGTCCTGGCGCCTTTGCCGGGGCCAACGTCCTGACTTTC. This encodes CASSPGAFAGANVLTF.

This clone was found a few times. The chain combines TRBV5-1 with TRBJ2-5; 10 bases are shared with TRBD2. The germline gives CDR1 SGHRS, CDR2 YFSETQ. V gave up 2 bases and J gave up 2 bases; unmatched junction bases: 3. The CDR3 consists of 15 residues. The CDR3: CASSFVGLAQETQYF. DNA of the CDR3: TGCGCCAGCAGCTTCGTGGGACTAGCGCAAGAGACCCAGTACTTC.

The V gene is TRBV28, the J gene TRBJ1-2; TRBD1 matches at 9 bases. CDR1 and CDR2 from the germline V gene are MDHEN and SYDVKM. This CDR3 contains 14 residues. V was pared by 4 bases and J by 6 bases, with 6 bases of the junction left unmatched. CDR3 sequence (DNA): TGTGCCAGCAGTTCGGGACAGGGTTTCGATGGCTACACCTTC. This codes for CASSSGQGFDGYTF.